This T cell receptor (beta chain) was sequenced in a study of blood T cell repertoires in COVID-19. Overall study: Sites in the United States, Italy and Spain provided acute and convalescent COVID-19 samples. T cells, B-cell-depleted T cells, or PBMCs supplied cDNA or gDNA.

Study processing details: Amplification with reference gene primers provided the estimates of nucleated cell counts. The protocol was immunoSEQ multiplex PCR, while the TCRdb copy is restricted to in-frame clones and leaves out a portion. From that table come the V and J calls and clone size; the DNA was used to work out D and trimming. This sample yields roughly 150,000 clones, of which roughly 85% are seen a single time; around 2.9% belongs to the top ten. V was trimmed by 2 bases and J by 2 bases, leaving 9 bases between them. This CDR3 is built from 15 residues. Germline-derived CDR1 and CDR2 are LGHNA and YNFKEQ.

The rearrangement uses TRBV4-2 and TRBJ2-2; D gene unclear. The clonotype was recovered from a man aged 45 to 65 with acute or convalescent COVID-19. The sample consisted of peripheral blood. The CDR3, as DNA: TGTGCCAGCAGCCAAAGAGAGGATAACACCGGGGAGCTGTTTTTT. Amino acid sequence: CASSQREDNTGELFF.